A single sample is the source of the 7 T cell receptor beta chains below, sequenced in a study of blood T cell repertoires in COVID-19. The assay was immunoSEQ multiplex PCR, and TCRdb's table has in-frame clones only and misses some. The data hold some 99,000 clones, with about 87% observed a single time. Material for sequencing was peripheral blood. Receptor source: a woman in her forties or fifties with acute or convalescent COVID-19.

The gene calls are TRBV5-1 and TRBJ1-6, with D uncertain. Germline V gene data show CDR1 as SGHRS and CDR2 as YFSETQ. V was shortened by 0 bases and J by 7 bases, with 8 bases between the two germline ends. The CDR3 length is 14 residues. CDR3 in DNA: TGCGCCAGCAGCTTGGAACTTCCCAATTCACCCCTCCACTTT. This gives the protein CASSLELPNSPLHF.

V gene TRBV18 combines with J gene TRBJ1-2, with D unclear. The CDR3 runs to 15 residues. V was cut by 2 bases and J by 0 bases, with 10 bases left in between. Germline CDR1 KGHSH, CDR2 LQKENI. Here the CDR3 DNA reads TGTGCCAGCTCACCAGCGATCGGAGCTAACTATGGCTACACCTTC. Protein: CASSPAIGANYGYTF.

The rearrangement uses TRBV3-1 (or the pseudogene TRBV3-2) and TRBJ1-2; a possible D gene is TRBD1 (5 bases). The CDR3 is 13 residues long. Looked up from germline, CDR1 is LGHDT and CDR2 is YNNKEL (reference sequence). The V gene lost 1 base and the J gene lost 10 bases, with 13 bases spanning the gap. Here the CDR3 DNA reads TGTGCCAGCAGCCAAGCGCCAGGGATGGACTACACCTTC. Residues: CASSQAPGMDYTF.

This clone occurred a few times. The chain recombines TRBV6-5 with TRBJ1-2, with 9 bases aligning to TRBD1. V lost 6 bases, J lost 2 bases, and 7 bases stayed unmatched. Germline V gene data show CDR1 as MNHEY and CDR2 as SVGAGI. CDR3 size: 15 residues. The chain's CDR3 is CASRFGDRENYGYTF. The CDR3 nucleotides are TGTGCCAGCAGATTCGGGGACAGGGAAAACTATGGCTACACCTTC.

The V and J genes are TRBV20-1 and TRBJ2-1; 7 nucleotides line up with TRBD1. The CDR3 has 11 residues. Per the germline V gene, CDR1 is DFQATT and CDR2 is SNEGSKA (reference sequence). CDR3 DNA sequence: TGCAGCGTAAACAGGGGAAATGAGCAGTTCTTC. This codes for CSVNRGNEQFF.

The chain carries TRBV12-1 and TRBJ1-5; the table names TRBD1, a call not compared with the DNA. TRBV12-1 is deemed a pseudogene. The CDR3 is made up of 19 amino acids. CDR3 bases: TGTGCCAGCAGCTCACACAGGGAATCTGCCACTTATAGCAATCAGCCCCAGCATTTT. Encoded protein: CASSSHRESATYSNQPQHF.

This chain joins TRBV5-1 and TRBJ1-1, with 7 bases fitting TRBD1. The ends lost 4 bases at V and 2 bases at J; junction bases unmatched: 8. Germline lookup yields CDR1 SGHRS and CDR2 YFSETQ. The CDR3 is 15 amino acids. CDR3 sequence reads: CASSPQGVGNTEAFF. The DNA of the CDR3 is TGCGCCAGCAGCCCGCAGGGGGTAGGAAACACTGAAGCTTTCTTT.